The clone carrying this T cell receptor (beta chain) was counted once. The antigen remains unidentified. BIOMED2 TRB-A/B primer pools were used in multiplex TRB PCR. TCRdb re-called the multiplex PCR reads through MiXCR, storing one row per CDR3 protein. The sample yields thousands of distinct CDR3 sequences, approximately 40% seen once. The sample is drawn from a study of T and B cells in COVID-19 patients. Study-level points and caveats: Patients with COVID-19 reportedly showed strongly skewed T cell receptor beta variable and joining gene usage.

TRB was amplified from around 230-520 ng of blood genomic DNA. Material for sequencing was blood. The clonotype comes from a human donor with active COVID-19.

The CDR3 region has the DNA TGTGCCAGCAGCACTTACAGGGGAGGCGCCTACGAGCAGTACTTC. Protein sequence: CASSTYRGGAYEQYF. The chain is built from TRBV11-3 and TRBJ2-7; D is possibly TRBD1 (7 bases). V was cut by 5 bases and J by 2 bases, with 16 bases left in between. The CDR3 spans 15 residues. CDR1 and CDR2 from the germline V gene are SGHNT and YENEEA.